This TCR beta chain came from a study of cytomegalovirus exposure and HLA in healthy donors (dated 2017 in TCRdb). Context from the whole study: According to a later analysis, one platform produced both the 100 to 150 validation repertoires and the roughly 660 repertoires of the first cohort. To predict cytomegalovirus infection status, the study combined high-throughput TCR immunosequencing, statistical association of individual TCRs with disease status, and machine learning. A separate validation cohort of some 130 different subjects was used in addition to the approximately 610-subject first cohort. The study aimed to test whether cataloging public T cell receptors could reveal signatures of past pathogen exposure.

The library was prepared using the immunoSEQ multiplex PCR assay. Under the source paper's analysis protocol: A statistical classification framework was built for diagnosing cytomegalovirus status from the catalog of TCR beta chain sequences. In its TCRdb copy, this immuneACCESS table keeps in-frame sequences only and misses some clones. Where compared with another copy, unresolved V genes explain less than half of these, and the others have no known cause. The D gene and trimming were derived from the DNA, and the V and J assignments and clone size from that table. This sample comprises tens of thousands of clones, 91% of them detected only once. The ten largest clones add up to about 2.2% of the sample. What the work shows at the level of the full study, not this receptor alone: The authors suggested that the approach could potentially be generalized to other disease states and immunological phenotypes. In both the original and validation cohorts, the classifier was reported to diagnose cytomegalovirus status with high specificity and sensitivity. The study listed 164 TCR beta chains as associated with cytomegalovirus. Most TCR sequences were seen in very few donors, while some public TCRs were found in many individuals. In vitro tests confirmed that three of the cytomegalovirus-associated TCR beta chains recognize cytomegalovirus antigens. The validation cohort had no HLA typing available for a later analysis, so co-occurrence within that cohort was assessed over all 120 or so repertoires. A later analysis found that TCRs clustered in the first cohort also tended to co-occur in the 120 validation repertoires, with approximately 94% of cluster scores above 0.

CDR1 and CDR2 are drawn from the germline V gene: MGHRA, YSYEKL. The CDR3 runs 20 residues from the cysteine to the phenylalanine. The entry retains the CDR3 DNA only, 60 bases that are in frame from base 1. Trimmed from V: 0 bases; trimmed from J: 0 bases; junction bases lacking a gene match: 13. As for this clone: It has no known antigen specificity. The input lacks base qualities; no much larger clone sits a single base away.

The donors were included in the validation cohort of over a hundred subjects, a group kept apart from the 666-subject first cohort. Recombination joined TRBV4-1 with TRBJ2-1; the junction holds 8 bases that match TRBD1. Specimen: PBMCs. The source is a woman younger than 45 in good health and CMV-seronegative. The DNA reads TGCGCCAGCAGCCAAGAAACGCCGGACAGGGCGTGGAGCTCCTACAATGAGCAGTTCTTC. The translation is CASSQETPDRAWSSYNEQFF.